This T cell receptor beta chain was identified during a study of tumor-infiltrating lymphocytes in primary liver carcinoma (dated by TCRdb to about 2017). As for the study more broadly: Hepatocellular carcinoma (four) or combined HCC and intrahepatic cholangiocarcinoma (one) was present in the five patients, who were three men and two women aged 30 to 69 years. The tumors of the five patients were staged as T1-T3 N0M0, with maximum diameters ranging from about 4 to 11 cm. Each sample produced about 3.5 to 7.5 million productive TCRbeta reads, and read depth showed no significant difference between tissue types. Across five regions of each liver tumor, along with adjacent normal tissue and blood, the study brought together TCRbeta repertoire sequencing, expression microarrays and whole-exome sequencing. A total of 35 specimens from 5 patients, comprising approximately 25 tumor regions, 5 adjacent noncancerous liver tissues and 5 peripheral blood samples, were covered by TCRbeta repertoire sequencing. The roughly 25 tumor region samples were profiled with Agilent mRNA microarrays so that TCRbeta repertoire diversity could be related to the local molecular phenotype. Technical replicate repertoires showed high reproducibility, with mean shared-clone rates approximately 0.89 and correlation coefficients above 0.95. Results the study describes overall, beyond this receptor: Only the TCR beta chain was sequenced, which likely underestimates true repertoire diversity because unpaired alpha chains were not captured. The top 250 clones accounted for a significantly greater share of the repertoire in tumors than in blood (p = 0.039). Consistent with antigen-driven expansion, pairs of tumor regions showed higher repertoire overlap (mean about 36%) than either tumor-adjacent pairs (around 17%) or tumor-blood pairs (about 15%). Only roughly 7-25% of top clones appeared in all five regions of a tumor, which suggests that tumor-infiltrating T cells are spatially heterogeneous. Bulk unsorted samples precluded comparing CD4+ and CD8+ T cell repertoires. With just a few patients in the study, the authors point out that the findings should be validated in a larger study.

Remarks on this clonotype: Its antigen remains undetermined. Base qualities are missing; no much larger clone stands one base away.

A constant-region primer and ProtoScript II reverse transcriptase were used to reverse-transcribe TCRbeta-specific cDNA from about 0.55 ug total RNA. Three nested multiplex PCR rounds, following a slightly modified ARM-PCR procedure, were used to build the TCRbeta libraries. Each of the first two PCR rounds ran for about 10 cycles using multiplex TRBV1-TRBV30 forward primers together with a Cbeta reverse primer. A final 25-cycle PCR with Deep VentR polymerase added sample barcodes and Illumina adapters. Before sequencing, amplicons of 200-500 bp were purified from gel using a QIAquick gel extraction kit. An Illumina HiSeq 2500 was used to sequence the TCRbeta amplicons, generating 250-bp paired-end reads. The original pipeline was this. To recover full CDR3 sequences, reads were quality-trimmed using Trimmomatic v0.33 and paired reads were then merged using FLASH v1.2.11. MiGEC v1.2.1b assigned V, D and J germline segments to the rearranged TCRbeta sequences. Clonotype statistics and Shannon-Wiener diversity indices were computed with VDJtools v1.0.0. To cut down on sampling bias, every analysis after diversity analysis relied on just the 250 most abundant clonotypes from each sample. TCRdb redid the processing of the public reads, applying fastp at Q25 and MiXCR, and retained in-frame beta chains. Entries are consolidated by CDR3 protein sequence, retaining the most common genes and DNA. Clone size and V and J calls follow TCRdb, not the original study. Counted in this sample were 100,000 or so distinct CDR3 sequences; roughly 80% of them appeared once. The top ten constitute about 20% of the sample.

Total RNA and DNA were co-extracted without cell sorting from around 20-30 mg of bulk tissue using the AllPrep DNA/RNA mini kit. Between November 2015 and 2016, roughly five patients in China with histopathologically diagnosed primary liver carcinoma had surgical resection. Patients had chronic HBV infection and were treatment-naive at sampling. Each tumor was sampled at five spatially separated regions: the superior, inferior, left-lateral and right-lateral poles and the tumor centre. According to histology, viable tumor cells made up more than 75% of every tumor sample. Fresh tumor and adjacent tissue pieces were bisected; one half was stored in RNAlater at -80°C, the other sent for histology. The germline V gene specifies WSHSY as CDR1 and SAAADI as CDR2. The cysteine opens and the phenylalanine closes a CDR3 of 14 amino acids. Of the read, only the CDR3 DNA is kept; its 42 bases are in frame from base 1.

The clonotype was recovered from a man in his forties with primary liver carcinoma and hepatitis B virus infection. The specimen sequenced was liver tumor tissue from sampling region 3. Per the publication, the cell subset or site label means: tumor region T3, left-lateral pole. Recombination connected TRBV10-2 to TRBJ2-7; the D element might be TRBD1 or TRBD2, as each aligns at 5 bases. The DNA sequence follows: TGCGTCACATACACGACAGAGGGTACCTACGAGCAGTACTTC. Translated, it reads CVTYTTEGTYEQYF.